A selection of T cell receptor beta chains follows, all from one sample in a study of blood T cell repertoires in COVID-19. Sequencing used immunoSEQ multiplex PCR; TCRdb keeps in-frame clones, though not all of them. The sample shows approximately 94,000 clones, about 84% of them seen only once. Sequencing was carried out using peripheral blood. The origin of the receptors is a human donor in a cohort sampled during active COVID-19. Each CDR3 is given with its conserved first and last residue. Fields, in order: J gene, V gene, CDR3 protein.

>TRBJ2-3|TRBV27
CASSPWLAGSDTQYF
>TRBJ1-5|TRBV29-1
CSAAFDSSNQPQHF
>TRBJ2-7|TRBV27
CASSLLGQGHYEQYF
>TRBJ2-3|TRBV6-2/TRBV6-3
CASSHPGDRVGYF
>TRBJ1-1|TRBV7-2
CASSRIRDTEAFF
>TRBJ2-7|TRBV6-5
CASSYGQGKHEQYF
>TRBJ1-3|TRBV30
CAWSVGLESNTIYF
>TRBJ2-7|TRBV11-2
CASSAGLAGGEQYF
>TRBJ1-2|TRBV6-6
CASSTDSTGKAYGYTF
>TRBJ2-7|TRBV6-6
CASSLQGTSNYEQYF
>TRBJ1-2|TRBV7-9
CASSPGGEDRGYGYTF
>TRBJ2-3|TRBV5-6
CASLRDQRTDTQYF
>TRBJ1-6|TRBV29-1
CSVRHGEGNSPLHF
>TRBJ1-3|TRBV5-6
CASSYGQSGNTIYF
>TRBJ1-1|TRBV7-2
CASSPFGGRVTEAFF
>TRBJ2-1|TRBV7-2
CASSPQRDSSYNEQFF
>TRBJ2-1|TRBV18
CASSPPGVGGSLREQFF
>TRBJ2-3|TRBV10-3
CAISAGTPPSTDTQYF